Here is one T cell receptor (beta chain) with its context. This specimen comes from a study of post-analysis software for immune sequencing data. cDNA libraries for TCR beta contained unique molecular identifiers. TCRdb re-called the PCR reads with MiXCR, one entry per CDR3 protein. Of about 430,000 distinct CDR3 sequences listed, over 30% are singletons. This TCR derives from a girl aged 2-9 years with multiple sclerosis. Sequencing used blood.

The CDR3, as DNA: TGCGCCAGCAGCCGACAACGGAGTCGCACAGATACGCAGTATTTT. It is translated as CASSRQRSRTDTQYF. This chain uses TRBV5-1 with TRBJ2-3; D is unclear. The V end lost 4 bases, the J end lost 1 base, and 13 bases lay between the germline ends. The germline V gene encodes CDR1 SGHRS and CDR2 YFSETQ. This CDR3 is built from 15 residues.